Detailed here is one T cell receptor (beta chain). Antigen unknown. The sample belongs to a study of T cell repertoires in ileal Crohn's disease. Across the study: Under 40% were active smokers at surgery; median disease duration was almost 8 years. Findings of the study overall: Sorted CD8 T cells held more high-frequency clones than CD4. Every patient over 26.8% clonality showed endoscopic recurrence.

Approximately 500 nanograms of biopsy DNA per sample underwent TCRB immunosequencing. Sequencing was performed with immunoSEQ multiplex PCR; in TCRdb, only in-frame clones are kept and a portion is missing. The table shows thousands of clones, with around 78% occurring only once. CDR1 and CDR2 from the germline V gene are SNHLY and FYNNEI. The CDR3 is 11 amino acids. With V trimmed by 9 bases and J by 6 bases, 4 bases remained unmatched. Specimen: ileal tissue. This receptor was identified in an adult with Crohn's disease. The V gene is TRBV2, the J gene TRBJ1-1, with 7 bases lining up with TRBD1. The CDR3 bases are TGTGCCAGGACAGGGAGCGCTGAAGCTTTCTTT. Encoded protein: CARTGSAEAFF.